This T cell receptor (beta chain) originates from a study of shared clonotypes between healthy human individuals. Positively selected for CCR7, the CD45RO-negative cells used as naive CD8 cells excluded terminally differentiated effector memory CD45RA+ cells. Sorted-subset replicate PCRs used 200 to 250 ng DNA, around 27,000 T cell genomes. Here immunoSEQ multiplex PCR was the method, and the copy in TCRdb shows in-frame clones only, minus some. The sample includes about 2 million clones, over 85% of them seen just once. Of note for this clone: The sample carries other DNA sequences with the same CDR3.

From germline, CDR1 is SGHRS and CDR2 YFSETQ. Trimming removed 3 bases at V and 3 bases at J, with 3 bases between. CDR3 length: 12 residues. Sequenced input: naive CD8+ T cells sorted from blood. V usage is TRBV5-1 and J usage is TRBJ2-2, with unresolved D. This TCR was recovered from a man younger than 30 in good health. CDR3 loop: CASSSDTGELFF. The CDR3 DNA sequence: TGCGCCAGCAGCTCGGACACCGGGGAGCTGTTTTTT.